The clone carrying this T cell receptor beta chain has only one observation. The data are from a study of blood T cell repertoires in COVID-19. Looking at the study overall: There were acute and convalescent COVID-19 samples, and they came from the United States, Italy and Spain. The cDNA or gDNA used as material had been derived from T cells, B-cell-depleted T cells, or PBMCs.

V was pared by 6 bases and J by 7 bases, with 6 bases of the junction left unmatched. CDR3 size: 13 residues. Germline V gives CDR1 MNHEY, CDR2 SVGAGI. In the authors' workflow: Amplifying reference gene primers gave estimates of nucleated cell counts. Assay: immunoSEQ multiplex PCR; the TCRdb copy retains only in-frame clones and omits some. V, J and clone size derive from that table, while D and trimming were established from the DNA sequence. This sample has roughly 260,000 clones, with 90% found just once. Sequencing was done on a sample of peripheral blood. V gene TRBV6-5 combines with J gene TRBJ1-1; 9 positions match TRBD1. This receptor was identified in a woman aged 40 to 50 with acute or convalescent COVID-19. In DNA, the CDR3 is TGTGCCAGCAGGACCGGGACAGGGATTGAAGCTTTCTTT. Translating it yields CASRTGTGIEAFF.